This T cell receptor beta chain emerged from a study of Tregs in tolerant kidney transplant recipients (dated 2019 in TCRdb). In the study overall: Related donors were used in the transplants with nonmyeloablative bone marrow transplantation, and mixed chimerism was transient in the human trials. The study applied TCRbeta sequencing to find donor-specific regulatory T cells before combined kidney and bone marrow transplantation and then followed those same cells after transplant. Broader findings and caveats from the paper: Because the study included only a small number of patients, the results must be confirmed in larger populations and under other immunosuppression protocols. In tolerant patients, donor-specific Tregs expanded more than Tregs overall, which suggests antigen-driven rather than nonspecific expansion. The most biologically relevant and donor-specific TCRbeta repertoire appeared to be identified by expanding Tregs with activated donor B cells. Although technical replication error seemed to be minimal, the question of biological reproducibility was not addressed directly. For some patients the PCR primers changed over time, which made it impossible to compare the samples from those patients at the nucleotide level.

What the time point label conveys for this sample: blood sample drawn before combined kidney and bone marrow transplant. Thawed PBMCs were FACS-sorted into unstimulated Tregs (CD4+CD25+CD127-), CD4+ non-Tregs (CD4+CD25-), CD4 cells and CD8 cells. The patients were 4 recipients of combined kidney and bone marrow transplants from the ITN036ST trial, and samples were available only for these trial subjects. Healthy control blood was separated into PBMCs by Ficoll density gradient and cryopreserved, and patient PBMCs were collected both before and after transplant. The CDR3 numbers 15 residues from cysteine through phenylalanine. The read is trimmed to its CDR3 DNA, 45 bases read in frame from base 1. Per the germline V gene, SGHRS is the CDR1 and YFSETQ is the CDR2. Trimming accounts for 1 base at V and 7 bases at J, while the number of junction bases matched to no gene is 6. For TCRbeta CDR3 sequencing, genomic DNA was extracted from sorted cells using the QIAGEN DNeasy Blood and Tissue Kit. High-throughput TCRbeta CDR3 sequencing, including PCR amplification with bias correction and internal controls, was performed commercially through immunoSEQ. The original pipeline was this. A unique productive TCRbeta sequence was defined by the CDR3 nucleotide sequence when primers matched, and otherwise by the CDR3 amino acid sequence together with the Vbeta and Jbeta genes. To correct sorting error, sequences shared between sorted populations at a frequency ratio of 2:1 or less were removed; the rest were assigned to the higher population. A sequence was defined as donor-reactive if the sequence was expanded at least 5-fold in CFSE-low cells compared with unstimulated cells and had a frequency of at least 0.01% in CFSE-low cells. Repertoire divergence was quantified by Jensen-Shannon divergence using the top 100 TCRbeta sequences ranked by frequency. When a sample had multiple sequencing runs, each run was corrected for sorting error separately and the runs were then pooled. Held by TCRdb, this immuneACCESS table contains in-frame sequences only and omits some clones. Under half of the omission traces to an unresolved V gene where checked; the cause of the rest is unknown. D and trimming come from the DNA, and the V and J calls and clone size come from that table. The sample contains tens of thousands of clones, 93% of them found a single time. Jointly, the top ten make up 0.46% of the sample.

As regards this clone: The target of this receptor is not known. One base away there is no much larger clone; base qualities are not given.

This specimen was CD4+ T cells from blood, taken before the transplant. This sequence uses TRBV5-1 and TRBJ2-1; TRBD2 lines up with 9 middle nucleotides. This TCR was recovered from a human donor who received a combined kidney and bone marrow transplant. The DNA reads TGCGCCAGCAGCTTGAGAGGCCTAGCGGGGAATGAGCAGTTCTTC. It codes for CASSLRGLAGNEQFF.